This passage covers 17 T cell receptor beta chains from one sample sequenced in a study of blood T cell repertoires in COVID-19. This table comes from immunoSEQ multiplex PCR, and its TCRdb copy is limited to in-frame clones, with some not included. Of 150,000 to 200,000 clones listed, roughly 87% are singletons. Sample: PBMCs or T cells enriched from blood (not recorded which). The receptors come from a man in his fifties or sixties who had recovered from COVID-19.

The gene calls are TRBV2 and TRBJ2-5; 8 bases fit TRBD1. With 4 bases clipped from V and 5 bases from J, the junction kept 9 bases outside the gene matches. Germline V gene sequence: CDR1 SNHLY, CDR2 FYNNEI. This CDR3 is built from 15 residues. CDR3 loop: CASSAGDRSWETQYF. The CDR3 bases are TGTGCCAGCAGTGCTGGGGACAGGAGCTGGGAGACCCAGTACTTC.

This clone has only one observation. CDR3 in amino acids: CAISERGTGNTEAFF. The CDR3 DNA sequence: TGTGCCATCAGTGAGAGGGGTACGGGGAACACTGAAGCTTTCTTT. The J gene is TRBJ1-1, the V gene TRBV10-3, with a tentative D call TRBD1 (5 bases). CDR3 size: 15 residues. V dropped 2 bases and J dropped 1 base, with 11 bases sitting between them. CDR1 ENHRY and CDR2 SYGVKD come from the germline V gene.

The genes are TRBV7-2 and TRBJ2-5, with D possibly matching TRBD1 (6 bases). The CDR3 sequence is 15 residues long. Germline CDR1 reads SGHTA; CDR2 reads FQGNSA. Trimming pared 1 base from V and 1 base from J, leaving 10 bases between. CDR3 loop: CASSLGRGLQETQYF. CDR3 DNA: TGTGCCAGCAGCTTAGGCAGGGGCCTCCAAGAGACCCAGTACTTC.

This clone was counted a single time. The rearrangement links TRBV24-1 to TRBJ1-1; TRBD1 might be the D (6 bases). The CDR3 is 15 residues long. Between the trimmed V and J ends, which lost 4 bases and 4 bases, there was a span of 15 bases. CDR1 and CDR2 from the germline V gene are KGHDR and SFDVKD. Written as DNA, the CDR3 is TGTGCCACCAGTGACCATACACAGGGCCCCACTGAAGCTTTCTTT. This codes for CATSDHTQGPTEAFF.

The chain couples TRBV7-3 to TRBJ2-7, with 8 bases identical to TRBD2. CDR1 is SGHTA, CDR2 FQGTGA, per germline. V lost 5 bases to trimming and J lost 0 bases; unmatched junction nucleotides: 3. The CDR3 consists of 14 residues. CDR3 region: CASSAGGSSYEQYF. CDR3 nucleotide sequence: TGTGCCAGCAGCGCGGGGGGCAGCTCCTACGAGCAGTACTTC.

The chain uses TRBV7-3 and TRBJ2-7; 9 nucleotides match TRBD1. CDR3 length: 14 amino acids. After removal of 7 bases from V and 6 bases from J, the junction contained 10 bases not matched to a gene. Germline V gives CDR1 SGHTA, CDR2 FQGTGA. In DNA, the CDR3 is TGTGCCAGCAATACAGGGGGCGGCCCTCGCGAGCAGTACTTC. Encoded protein: CASNTGGGPREQYF.

The J gene is TRBJ1-3, the V gene TRBV30; D perhaps matches TRBD1 (5 bases). The germline CDR1 and CDR2 sequences are GTSNPN and SVGIG (reference sequence). CDR3 size: 14 residues. Trimming shortened V by 5 bases and J by 4 bases, and 15 bases separated the two germline ends. The CDR3 loop is CAWGTLGYGNTIYF. As DNA, the CDR3 is TGTGCCTGGGGGACTCTAGGATACGGAAACACCATATATTTT.

In this sample, this clone turned up once. This sequence joins TRBV19 and TRBJ1-6; TRBD1 is a possible D gene (6 bases). The germline V gene has CDR1 LNHDA and CDR2 SQIVND (reference sequence). The ends were cut back, 6 bases at V and 7 bases at J, with 19 bases in the middle. The CDR3 totals 16 residues. The CDR3 sequence: CASSRTGTGPNSPLHF. The CDR3 DNA sequence: TGTGCCAGTAGCCGTACAGGGACCGGGCCGAATTCACCCCTCCACTTT.

The gene calls are TRBV19 and TRBJ1-6; no firm D call. The CDR3 sequence is 14 residues long. Trimming shortened V by 4 bases and J by 0 bases, and 4 bases separated the two germline ends. CDR1 and CDR2 from the germline V gene are LNHDA and SQIVND (reference sequence). The CDR3 reads CASSTGSYNSPLHF. CDR3 bases: TGTGCCAGTAGTACGGGCTCCTATAATTCACCCCTCCACTTT.

The chain employs TRBV3-1 (or the pseudogene TRBV3-2) and TRBJ1-5; TRBD1 agrees at 9 bases. Looked up from germline, CDR1 is LGHDT and CDR2 is YNNKEL (reference sequence). With V trimmed by 2 bases and J by 7 bases, 3 bases remained unmatched. The CDR3 loop spans 14 amino acids. In DNA, the CDR3 is TGTGCCAGCAGCCAACGGACAGGGGCCCAGCCCCAGCATTTT. Translating it yields CASSQRTGAQPQHF.

The chain has TRBV19 and TRBJ2-3; D is perhaps TRBD1 (5 bases). Per the germline V gene, CDR1 is LNHDA and CDR2 is SQIVND (reference sequence). This CDR3 has 16 amino acids. Between the trimmed V and J ends, which lost 7 bases and 1 base, there was a span of 18 bases. The CDR3 sequence is CASTPFLGPGTDTQYF. CDR3 sequence (DNA): TGTGCCAGTACCCCATTCCTGGGGCCGGGCACAGATACGCAGTATTTT. Combining the CDR3 with reference TRBV19 and TRBJ2-3 gives the whole variable domain DGGITQSPKYLFRKEGQNVTLSCEQNLNHDAMYWYRQDPGQGLRLIYYSQIVNDFQKGDIAEGYSVSREKKESFPLTVTSAQKNPTAFYLCASTPFLGPGTDTQYFGPGTRLTVL.

The chain has TRBV5-4 and TRBJ1-5, with a tentative D call TRBD1 (5 bases). The CDR3 runs to 16 residues. Germline lookup yields CDR1 SGHNT and CDR2 YYREEE (reference sequence). The ends were cut back, 4 bases at V and 6 bases at J, with 20 bases in the middle. The CDR3 DNA is TGTGCCAGCAGCATTGGGGGGGAAGGGGTGAGTCAGCCCCAGCATTTT. It encodes CASSIGGEGVSQPQHF.

There are a few counts of this clone. V is TRBV19 and J is TRBJ1-1; D gene unclear. The CDR3 length is 15 residues. Germline CDR1 LNHDA, CDR2 SQIVND (reference sequence). Trimming removed 1 base at V and 1 base at J, with 10 bases between. The CDR3 reads CASSIAQTSNTEAFF. CDR3 in DNA: TGTGCCAGTAGTATAGCCCAGACATCGAACACTGAAGCTTTCTTT.

The J gene is TRBJ2-7, the V gene TRBV28; the match to TRBD2 covers 7 bases. V was clipped by 3 bases and J by 2 bases; unmatched bases: 4. Germline lookup yields CDR1 MDHEN and CDR2 SYDVKM. The CDR3 is made up of 14 amino acids. The CDR3 protein is CASSFSGRAYEQYF. The CDR3 nucleotides read TGTGCCAGCAGTTTCAGTGGGAGGGCCTACGAGCAGTACTTC.

V gene TRBV2 combines with J gene TRBJ2-3; 10 bases are a match to TRBD2. Germline V CDR1 and CDR2: SNHLY, FYNNEI. The CDR3 runs to 15 residues. Germline trimming cut 4 bases from V and 2 bases from J; bases unmatched to any gene: 3. CDR3 sequence (DNA): TGTGCCAGCAGTGGGCTAGCGGGGGCCACAGATACGCAGTATTTT. Encoded protein: CASSGLAGATDTQYF.

The J gene is TRBJ2-7, the V gene TRBV11-2; TRBD2 matches 12 bases. CDR3 length: 19 amino acids. Germline V gives CDR1 SGHAT, CDR2 FQNNGV. V was pared by 5 bases and J by 4 bases, with 18 bases of the junction left unmatched. CDR3 nucleotide sequence: TGTGCCAGCAGCCTAAAGGGTGGGGCTAGCGGGAGGGCTAGGTACGAGCAGTACTTC. Protein: CASSLKGGASGRARYEQYF. Combining the CDR3 with reference TRBV11-2 and TRBJ2-7 gives the whole variable domain EAGVAQSPRYKIIEKRQSVAFWCNPISGHATLYWYQQILGQGPKLLIQFQNNGVVDDSQLPKDRFSAERLKGVDSTLKIQPAKLEDSAVYLCASSLKGGASGRARYEQYFGPGTRLTVT.

The chain joins TRBV28 to TRBJ1-5, with 9 nucleotides matching TRBD1. CDR1 is MDHEN and CDR2 is SYDVKM in the germline V gene. CDR3 length: 15 amino acids. Trimming removed 6 bases from V and 6 bases from J; junction bases left unmatched: 9. The CDR3 coding sequence is TGTGCCAGCAGGCCCGGGACAGGGACAGGTCAGCCCCAGCATTTT. It encodes CASRPGTGTGQPQHF.